The T cell receptor beta chain described here comes from a study of T cell changes during pregnancy in multiple sclerosis. This CDR3 is built from 16 residues. Germline V gene data show CDR1 as LGHNA and CDR2 as YSLEER. Trimming cost V 4 bases and J 6 bases; bases outside gene matches: 7. Profiling relied on immunoSEQ multiplex PCR, and the TCRdb table lists in-frame clones only, not all of them. There are 65,000 to 75,000 clones in the sample; under 95% occur only once, and 1.1% to 1.5% lies in the top ten. The receptor comes from a female donor in good health, enrolled as a control in a pregnancy study. The sequenced sample was peripheral blood, obtained in the third trimester of pregnancy. V and J are TRBV4-3 and TRBJ2-1, with TRBD2 matching over 12 bases. The CDR3 DNA is TGCGCCAGCAGCCGTTTACTAGCGGGGGGCGGCAATGAGCAGTTCTTC. Its protein product is CASSRLLAGGGNEQFF.